This T cell receptor beta chain was found in a study of a mutant IDH1 vaccine in newly diagnosed glioma. Study-level background: Every participant had undergone radiotherapy, temozolomide, or both before, and most underwent both.

V lost 6 bases to trimming and J lost 3 bases; unmatched junction nucleotides: 9. The CDR3 totals 16 residues. Germline CDR1 and CDR2: MNHEY and SMNVEV (reference sequence). Concerning this clone itself: Its antigen is not known.

The time point was: week 47, end of study. Doses consisted of 300 ug of mutant IDH1 20-mer peptide each, paired with topical imiquimod. Produced via immunoSEQ multiplex PCR; TCRdb's table is partial and in-frame only. Seen here are some 42,000 clones, approximately 82% observed once, and the top ten hold 15% to 20%. This TCR derives from a man between 18 and 29 years old with glioma. Some clones in this sample may be carry-over from other donors' samples. The material sequenced was PBMCs, taken from a glioma patient whose treatment included an IDH1 peptide vaccine. The chain is built from TRBV27 and TRBJ2-7; 12 bases agree with TRBD1. CDR3 in DNA: TGTGCCAGCAGGTACGGGACAGGGGGCACCCACTACGAGCAGTACTTC. It is translated as CASRYGTGGTHYEQYF.